Included here is one T cell receptor beta chain sequence, with context. Many counts were recorded for this clonotype. Its antigen remains unidentified. There are no base qualities to consult, and no much larger clone falls within one base. The CDR3 spans 12 residues, from the cysteine through the phenylalanine. The CDR3 DNA has 36 bases and is translated from base 1. V is pared back by 8 bases and J by 10 bases, with 15 bases lying between the germline termini. CDR1 and CDR2 were assigned from the germline V gene as SGHAT and FQNNGV. The donors were patients who had localized lung adenocarcinoma, which is a subtype of non-small cell lung cancer. Samples were obtained from the margins of localized lung adenocarcinomas. For TCR repertoire analysis, CD4+ T cells from tumor tissue were profiled separately from CD8+ T cells. The data were taken from a study of CD4 and CD8 cells across lung adenocarcinoma regions (dated by TCRdb to 2016 to 2019). For the wider study: The study compared tumor centers with tumor margins to examine intratumor heterogeneity of the T cell receptor repertoire.

Library preparation used PCR. The data were produced on a HiSeq X Ten. In TCRdb, the public reads were trimmed at Q25 with fastp and aligned with MiXCR, with productive beta chains retained. Each entry merges the rows of one CDR3 protein and shows their most common DNA and genes. This sample is represented by some 20,000 distinct CDR3 sequences; about half of them were singletons. The ten largest clones capture approximately 18% of the sample. Recombination linked TRBV11-2 to TRBJ2-1, with the D call perhaps TRBD1 or TRBD2, each one matching 5 bases. Specimen: CD4+ T cells from the margin of a lung tumor. The cell subset or site label for this specimen denotes: tumor margin region. The source of this sequence is a male donor with lung adenocarcinoma. The CD4 and CD8 labels of this study may be unreliable. The CDR3 protein is CASRPGLLEQFF. The DNA is as follows: TGTGCCAGCCGACCGGGGCTTTTGGAGCAGTTCTTC.